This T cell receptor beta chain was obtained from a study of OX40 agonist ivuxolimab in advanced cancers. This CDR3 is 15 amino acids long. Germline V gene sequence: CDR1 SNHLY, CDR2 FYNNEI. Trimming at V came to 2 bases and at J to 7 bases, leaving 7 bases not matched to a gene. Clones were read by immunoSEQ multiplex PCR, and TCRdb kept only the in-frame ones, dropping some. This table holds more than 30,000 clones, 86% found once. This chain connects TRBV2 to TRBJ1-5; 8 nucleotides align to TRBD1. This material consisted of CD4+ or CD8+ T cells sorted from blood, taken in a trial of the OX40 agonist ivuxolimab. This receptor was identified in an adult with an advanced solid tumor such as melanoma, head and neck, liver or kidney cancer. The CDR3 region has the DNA TGTGCCAGCAGTGAATCCCAGGGGGCGCAGCAGCCCCAGCATTTT. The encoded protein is CASSESQGAQQPQHF.